A single sample is the source of the 22 T cell receptor beta chains below, sequenced in a study of cytomegalovirus exposure and HLA in healthy donors. PCR was performed using 60 Vbeta and 13 Jbeta primers. The data were produced by immunoSEQ multiplex PCR, yet TCRdb's version contains in-frame clones alone and is incomplete. The data show more than 85,000 clones, approximately 84% seen once. The sequenced material came from PBMCs. The receptors originated from a male donor in good health and CMV-seronegative.

Only one count was recorded for this clone. The CDR3 DNA reads TGTGCCAGCAGCTTAATAGTCTACAATGAGCAGTTCTTC. Translation: CASSLIVYNEQFF. This sequence joins TRBV7-3 and TRBJ2-1; D is undetermined. Looked up from germline, CDR1 is SGHTA and CDR2 is FQGTGA. The V end lost 1 base, the J end lost 3 bases, and 4 bases lay between the germline ends. CDR3 length equals 13 residues.

This clone was seen more than once but under ten times. The CDR3 is CASRRTGGGYEQYF. CDR3 nucleotide sequence: TGTGCCAGCAGGAGGACAGGGGGCGGTTACGAGCAGTACTTC. This sequence joins TRBV6-5 and TRBJ2-7; the match to TRBD1 covers 11 bases. This CDR3 is built from 14 residues. Germline V lookup: CDR1 MNHEY, CDR2 SVGAGI. After removal of 6 bases from V and 4 bases from J, the junction contained 5 bases not matched to a gene.

DNA for the CDR3: TGTGCCAGCAGCTTAGATCTATATCGAAACACCATATATTTT. Protein product: CASSLDLYRNTIYF. This chain joins TRBV11-2 and TRBJ1-3; D call uncertain. Germline V gene data show CDR1 as SGHAT and CDR2 as FQNNGV. The CDR3 extends over 14 amino acids. Trimming removed 0 bases at V and 5 bases at J, with 8 bases between. The full variable domain, completed using reference TRBV11-2 and TRBJ1-3, is EAGVAQSPRYKIIEKRQSVAFWCNPISGHATLYWYQQILGQGPKLLIQFQNNGVVDDSQLPKDRFSAERLKGVDSTLKIQPAKLEDSAVYLCASSLDLYRNTIYFGEGSWLTVV.

This chain connects TRBV27 to TRBJ2-1; 8 positions agree with TRBD2. With 5 bases clipped from V and 1 base from J, the junction kept 10 bases outside the gene matches. The CDR3 runs 17 residues. CDR1 is MNHEY and CDR2 is SMNVEV in the germline V gene (reference sequence). DNA for the CDR3: TGTGCCAGCAGTACAAGCTCGGGACTAGTATCCTACAATGAGCAGTTCTTC. This sequence encodes CASSTSSGLVSYNEQFF.

The rearrangement links TRBV15 to TRBJ2-7, with a weak D call TRBD1 (6 bases). V lost 0 bases, J lost 4 bases, and 13 bases lay in between. This CDR3 has 15 amino acids. Germline values: CDR1 LNHNV, CDR2 YYDKDF (reference sequence). CDR3 coding DNA: TGTGCCACCAGCAGAGATTGGGACACTTATTACGAGCAGTACTTC. It yields the protein CATSRDWDTYYEQYF.

This clone was observed a few times. The chain uses TRBV9 and TRBJ1-1; D is perhaps TRBD1 (5 bases). The germline gives CDR1 SGDLS, CDR2 YYNGEE. V gave up 0 bases and J gave up 7 bases, with 13 bases separating them. The CDR3 has 14 residues. The CDR3 region is CASSVEGSDNEAFF. Written as DNA, the CDR3 is TGTGCCAGCAGCGTAGAGGGGTCAGATAATGAAGCTTTCTTT.

The chain is built from TRBV5-4 and TRBJ2-2; TRBD2 matches 7 bases. Per the germline V gene, CDR1 is SGHNT and CDR2 is YYREEE (reference sequence). This CDR3 spans 14 amino acids. J gave up 6 bases and V 3 bases, and 5 bases lay outside the gene matches. The CDR3 sequence is CASSSPAGAGELFF. The CDR3 nucleotides are TGTGCCAGCAGCTCCCCTGCGGGGGCCGGGGAGCTGTTTTTT. Complete variable domain (other parts from reference TRBV5-4 and TRBJ2-2): ETGVTQSPTHLIKTRGQQVTLRCSSQSGHNTVSWYQQALGQGPQFIFQYYREEENGRGNFPPRFSGLQFPNYSSELNVNALELDDSALYLCASSSPAGAGELFFGEGSRLTVL.

The chain recombines TRBV4-1 with TRBJ1-4; 11 bases line up with TRBD1. Germline trimming cut 3 bases from V and 7 bases from J; bases unmatched to any gene: 7. Germline CDR1 MGHRA, CDR2 YSYEKL. The length of the CDR3 is 16 residues. The CDR3: CASSHGQGAGGEKLFF. The CDR3 nucleotides read TGCGCCAGCAGCCACGGACAGGGGGCCGGGGGTGAAAAACTGTTTTTT.

The chain combines TRBV11-2 with TRBJ2-7, with 7 nucleotides matching TRBD2. The germline CDR1 and CDR2 sequences are SGHAT and FQNNGV. The CDR3 covers 15 residues. The trim removed 5 bases at V and 4 bases at J, leaving 11 bases unmatched. CDR3 sequence: CASSPSSGPGYEQYF. CDR3 DNA: TGTGCCAGCAGCCCGTCTAGCGGACCAGGGTACGAGCAGTACTTC.

This chain uses TRBV27 with TRBJ2-5; 7 nucleotides line up with TRBD2. The DNA end is a closer match to TRBJ2-7, so the J assignment may be wrong. Germline CDR1 reads MNHEY; CDR2 reads SMNVEV (reference sequence). This CDR3 is 12 amino acids long. CDR3: CASGRDFDEQYF. CDR3 nucleotides: TGTGCCAGCGGGAGGGACTTCGACGAGCAGTACTTC.

The V and J genes are TRBV5-4 and TRBJ2-6; D is possibly TRBD1 (6 bases). The CDR3 sequence is 15 residues long. With 4 bases removed from V and 1 base from J, the gap between germline ends came to 9 bases. Germline V lookup: CDR1 SGHNT, CDR2 YYREEE (reference sequence). This chain's CDR3 is CASSDRSSGANVLTF. The CDR3, as DNA: TGTGCCAGCAGCGACAGGTCGTCTGGGGCCAACGTCCTGACTTTC.

The chain has TRBV19 and TRBJ1-5; 7 positions agree with TRBD1. Germline V lookup: CDR1 LNHDA, CDR2 SQIVND (reference sequence). After removal of 3 bases from V and 3 bases from J, the junction contained 11 bases not matched to a gene. This CDR3 has 17 amino acids. CDR3 bases: TGTGCCAGTAGTATGGCGGGAGGGGGCAGAGACAATCAGCCCCAGCATTTT. Protein sequence: CASSMAGGGRDNQPQHF.

This chain joins TRBV27 and TRBJ1-4, with D possibly TRBD1 on 6 matching bases. Germline values: CDR1 MNHEY, CDR2 SMNVEV (reference sequence). Trimming took off 3 bases at V and 10 bases at J, with 30 bases between the two ends. CDR3 length: 19 amino acids. CDR3 bases: TGTGCCAGCAGTTTCGGAGAACAGGGTTTCCCTATTTCAGTTGGAAAACTGTTTTTT. This gives the protein CASSFGEQGFPISVGKLFF.

This sequence joins TRBV27 and TRBJ2-5; possible D gene TRBD1, 6 bases. CDR3 length equals 14 residues. Trimming took off 1 base at V and 3 bases at J, with 9 bases between the two ends. Germline V gene lookup returns CDR1 MNHEY and CDR2 SMNVEV (reference sequence). In DNA form, the CDR3 reads TGTGCCAGCAGTTTATTGGGGGCCAAAGAGACCCAGTACTTC. Residues: CASSLLGAKETQYF.

The gene calls are TRBV5-4 and TRBJ2-3, with 8 nucleotides matching TRBD1. This CDR3 contains 17 residues. From germline, CDR1 is SGHNT and CDR2 YYREEE (reference sequence). The ends lost 4 bases at V and 0 bases at J; junction bases unmatched: 10. CDR3 loop: CASSVTGQADSTDTQYF. As DNA, the CDR3 is TGTGCCAGCAGCGTAACGGGACAGGCGGATAGCACAGATACGCAGTATTTT.

Turning to this clone: The identical CDR3 is also encoded by other nucleotide sequences in the sample. This sequence joins TRBV30 and TRBJ2-7; maybe TRBD2 (5 bases). The CDR3 runs 13 residues. From germline, CDR1 is GTSNPN and CDR2 SVGIG (reference sequence). V was shortened by 0 bases and J by 0 bases, with 6 bases between the two germline ends. The DNA for the CDR3 is TGTGCCTGGAGTGTGGGGAGCTCCTACGAGCAGTACTTC. Protein product: CAWSVGSSYEQYF.

The rearrangement joins TRBV19 to TRBJ1-2; 8 bases match TRBD1. The V segment lost 5 bases and the J segment 4 bases; nucleotides outside the gene matches: 15. CDR3 length equals 17 residues. CDR1 LNHDA and CDR2 SQIVND come from the germline V gene (reference sequence). The CDR3 reads CASSVAGRGLRGYGYTF. In DNA, the CDR3 is TGTGCCAGTAGTGTTGCGGGCAGGGGGCTGCGCGGCTATGGCTACACCTTC.

This clone showed up just a few times. J is TRBJ1-1 and V is TRBV2; a possible D gene is TRBD1 (6 bases). V gave up 3 bases and J gave up 1 base, with 9 bases separating them. The germline V gene has CDR1 SNHLY and CDR2 FYNNEI. The CDR3 contains 14 residues. The CDR3 sequence is CASSEVQGNTEAFF. CDR3 sequence (DNA): TGTGCCAGCAGTGAGGTACAGGGGAACACTGAAGCTTTCTTT. Full variable domain (missing parts from reference TRBV2 and TRBJ1-1): EPEVTQTPSHQVTQMGQEVILRCVPISNHLYFYWYRQILGQKVEFLVSFYNNEISEKSEIFDDQFSVERPDGSNFTLKIRSTKLEDSAMYFCASSEVQGNTEAFFGQGTRLTVV.

This clone has just a few counts. This rearrangement joins TRBV4-2 to TRBJ1-4, with 7 bases matching TRBD1. This CDR3 comprises 15 residues. CDR1 and CDR2 (germline): LGHNA, YNFKEQ. J was trimmed by 10 bases and V by 0 bases; bases with no gene match: 8. CDR3 amino acids: CASSQDPMTGRKLFF. The CDR3 DNA sequence: TGTGCCAGCAGCCAAGACCCCATGACAGGGAGAAAACTGTTTTTT.

This clone has just a few counts. CDR3 in amino acids: CASRTGWNQPQHF. The CDR3 DNA is TGTGCCAGCAGGACAGGGTGGAATCAGCCCCAGCATTTT. The chain is built from TRBV28 and TRBJ1-5, with 7 positions matching TRBD1. The CDR3 spans 13 residues. Germline CDR1 reads MDHEN; CDR2 reads SYDVKM. After removal of 6 bases from V and 4 bases from J, the junction contained 3 bases not matched to a gene.

This clone showed up just once. The V and J genes are TRBV19 and TRBJ2-1, with D tentatively TRBD1 (6 bases). This CDR3 has 13 residues. CDR1 and CDR2 (germline): LNHDA, SQIVND (reference sequence). The V gene lost 5 bases and the J gene lost 4 bases, with 9 bases spanning the gap. CDR3 protein: CASSETGYNEQFF. As DNA, the CDR3 is TGTGCCAGTAGTGAGACAGGTTACAATGAGCAGTTCTTC.

The gene calls are TRBV7-6 and TRBJ2-4, with a tentative D call TRBD1 (6 bases). CDR3 length: 17 amino acids. Germline V gives CDR1 SGHVS, CDR2 FNYEAQ. V was clipped by 5 bases and J by 0 bases, with 17 bases between them. The CDR3 sequence is CASSSFGRGGAKNIQYF. CDR3 sequence (DNA): TGTGCCAGCAGCAGCTTCGGCCGAGGGGGAGCCAAAAACATTCAGTACTTC. The full variable domain, rest sourced from reference TRBV7-6 and TRBJ2-4, is GAGVSQSPRYKVTKRGQDVALRCDPISGHVSLYWYRQALGQGPEFLTYFNYEAQQDKSGLPNDRFSAERPEGSISTLTIQRTEQRDSAMYRCASSSFGRGGAKNIQYFGAGTRLSVL.